These T cell receptor beta chains were read from a single sample in a study of OX40 agonist ivuxolimab in advanced cancers. TCRdb's copy holds only in-frame clones and misses some; the assay was immunoSEQ multiplex PCR. The sample lists more than 80,000 clones; about nine tenths were seen once. The sample was CD4+ or CD8+ T cells sorted from blood, taken in a trial of the OX40 agonist ivuxolimab. These receptors were collected from an adult with an advanced solid tumor such as melanoma, head and neck, liver or kidney cancer. The CDR3 runs from the conserved cysteine through the conserved F or W. Each record gives: J gene, clone size, V gene, D gene, CDR3 protein, CDR3 DNA. D genes are given only for firm matches. Size is omitted from some rows. Given values are once, few, many or a class for expanded clones.

>TRBJ1-1|-|TRBV10-3|TRBD1
CAISLQGGDTEAFF
TGTGCCATCAGCCTTCAGGGGGGAGACACTGAAGCTTTCTTT
>TRBJ2-3|-|TRBV7-7|TRBD2
CASSSLGSSGGEDTQYF
TGTGCCAGCAGCTCCCTGGGGTCTAGCGGGGGGGAAGATACGCAGTATTTT
>TRBJ1-1|-|TRBV9|-
CASSGAVGTEAFF
TGTGCCAGCAGCGGGGCCGTGGGGACTGAAGCTTTCTTT
>TRBJ2-3|-|TRBV5-1|-
CASSAGGPTDTQYF
TGCGCCAGCAGCGCCGGGGGGCCGACAGATACGCAGTATTTT
>TRBJ2-2|-|TRBV7-2|-
CASGQYGDRELFF
TGTGCCAGCGGCCAATACGGTGACCGGGAGCTGTTTTTT
>TRBJ2-3|-|TRBV2|TRBD2
CASRTGLAGVDTQYF
TGTGCCAGCAGGACGGGACTAGCGGGGGTAGATACGCAGTATTTT
>TRBJ2-7|-|TRBV30|TRBD1
CAWSHGQGNYEQYF
TGTGCCTGGAGTCATGGACAGGGAAACTACGAGCAGTACTTC
>TRBJ1-2|-|TRBV28|-
CASSSPPGRGGYGYTF
TGTGCCAGCAGTTCTCCCCCGGGGCGGGGTGGATATGGCTACACCTTC
>TRBJ2-5|-|TRBV30|-
CAWSVQGSGTQYF
TGTGCCTGGAGTGTACAGGGTTCCGGGACCCAGTACTTC
>TRBJ2-2|-|TRBV19|-
CASSIARQFWGVLELFF
TGTGCCAGTAGTATAGCCCGACAGTTTTGGGGGGTGTTGGAGCTGTTTTTT
>TRBJ1-1|-|TRBV28|-
CASSLSAEAFF
TGTGCCAGCAGTTTAAGTGCTGAAGCTTTCTTT
>TRBJ2-7|-|TRBV14|-
CASSLAGPYEQYF
TGTGCCAGCAGCCTAGCAGGACCCTACGAGCAGTACTTC
>TRBJ2-3|-|TRBV7-2|TRBD2
CASSLEASGGASTDTQYF
TGTGCCAGCAGCTTAGAGGCTAGCGGGGGGGCTAGCACAGATACGCAGTATTTT
>TRBJ1-2|-|TRBV30|-
CAWVRVPDNYGYTF
TGTGCCTGGGTAAGGGTCCCGGACAACTATGGCTACACCTTC
>TRBJ1-5|-|TRBV28|-
CASSPRSRPQHF
TGTGCCAGCAGTCCGAGATCTAGGCCCCAGCATTTT
>TRBJ2-1|-|TRBV28|-
CASSSGEMGSYNEQFF
TGTGCCAGCAGTTCAGGAGAGATGGGATCCTACAATGAGCAGTTCTTC
>TRBJ1-1|-|TRBV28|-
CASSFQEGTGYRGF
TGTGCCAGCAGTTTTCAAGAGGGTACGGGCTACCGCGGTTTT
>TRBJ2-2|once|TRBV27|-
CASNLRGSGELFF
TGTGCCAGCAACCTTCGGGGGTCCGGGGAGCTGTTTTTT
>TRBJ1-6|-|TRBV7-9|-
CASSLDGQGRSPLHF
TGTGCCAGCAGCTTAGACGGGCAGGGTAGATCACCCCTCCACTTT
>TRBJ2-5|-|TRBV12-5|TRBD1
CASGLVTTGGETQYF
TGTGCTAGTGGTTTGGTTACTACAGGGGGGGAGACCCAGTACTTC
>TRBJ2-2|-|TRBV19|TRBD1
CASKETGVAGELFF
TGTGCCAGTAAGGAAACAGGGGTGGCCGGGGAGCTGTTTTTT
>TRBJ2-1|-|TRBV4-3|TRBD2
CASSPRVRGGDNEQFF
TGCGCCAGCAGCCCGAGGGTCCGGGGGGGGGACAATGAGCAGTTCTTC
>TRBJ2-3|-|TRBV10-3|-
CAISVSRGAGVDTQYF
TGTGCCATCAGTGTATCGCGCGGGGCGGGTGTGGATACGCAGTATTTT
>TRBJ2-5|-|TRBV15|TRBD1
CATSRDRGRGETQYF
TGTGCCACCAGCAGAGACAGGGGGCGCGGAGAGACCCAGTACTTC
>TRBJ1-3|-|TRBV7-2|-
CASSLSGNTIYF
TGTGCCAGCAGCTTATCTGGAAACACCATATATTTT
>TRBJ2-1|-|TRBV6-5|TRBD2
CASRVAGGPHEQFF
TGTGCCAGCAGGGTAGCGGGGGGGCCCCATGAGCAGTTCTTC
>TRBJ2-3|once|TRBV10-3|TRBD2
CAISESGTSGTDTQYF
TGTGCCATCAGTGAGTCTGGGACTAGCGGCACAGATACGCAGTATTTT
>TRBJ1-6|-|TRBV7-9|-
CASSSGGDSPLHF
TGTGCCAGCAGCTCCGGTGGGGATTCACCCCTCCACTTT
>TRBJ1-2|-|TRBV19|-
CASATPGHLVYGYTF
TGTGCCAGCGCAACACCGGGACACCTCGTCTATGGCTACACCTTC
>TRBJ1-4|-|TRBV7-2|-
CASSPSWGGGSEKLFF
TGTGCCAGCAGCCCATCGTGGGGGGGCGGCAGTGAAAAACTGTTTTTT
>TRBJ2-5|-|TRBV5-5|TRBD1
CASSWATGASQETQYF
TGTGCCAGCAGCTGGGCGACAGGGGCGTCTCAAGAGACCCAGTACTTC
>TRBJ1-2|once|TRBV6-5|-
CASSQTLNYGYTF
TGTGCCAGCAGTCAGACTCTTAACTATGGCTACACCTTC
>TRBJ2-7|-|TRBV5-5|-
CASSRQGSYEQYF
TGTGCCAGCAGTCGTCAGGGGTCCTACGAGCAGTACTTC
>TRBJ2-2|-|TRBV7-2|TRBD2
CASSSTSGGAVGGELFF
TGTGCCAGCAGCTCCACTAGCGGGGGGGCCGTTGGCGGGGAGCTGTTTTTT
>TRBJ1-1|-|TRBV28|-
CASPSRGPFTNTEAFF
TGTGCCAGCCCTTCCCGGGGCCCCTTCACGAACACTGAAGCTTTCTTT
>TRBJ1-5|once|TRBV30|-
CAWSQNSDQPQHF
TGTGCCTGGAGCCAGAATAGCGATCAGCCCCAGCATTTT
>TRBJ1-6|-|TRBV7-2|TRBD1
CASSSRQGARSPLHF
TGTGCCAGCAGCTCCAGACAGGGGGCAAGGTCACCCCTCCACTTT
>TRBJ1-1|-|TRBV28|-
CASRGDYEGGTEAFF
TGTGCCAGCAGAGGGGACTACGAGGGTGGGACTGAAGCTTTCTTT
>TRBJ2-1|-|TRBV7-2|-
CASSPPFGEQFF
TGTGCCAGCAGCCCCCCTTTTGGGGAGCAGTTCTTC
>TRBJ1-1|-|TRBV7-9|-
CASSPRGGANTEAFF
TGTGCCAGCAGCCCACGGGGAGGAGCCAACACTGAAGCTTTCTTT
>TRBJ2-7|-|TRBV7-2|-
CASSPGQRFSYEQYF
TGTGCCAGCAGCCCCGGACAGCGTTTTTCCTACGAGCAGTACTTC
>TRBJ2-6|-|TRBV6-4|-
CASSDPAQGFQVLPTSGANVLTF
TGTGCCAGCAGTGACCCTGCCCAGGGGTTCCAAGTACTACCGACGTCTGGGGCCAACGTCCTGACTTTC
>TRBJ2-7|-|TRBV7-7|-
CASSRPGGRLGEQYF
TGTGCCAGCAGCCGACCCGGGGGACGTTTAGGTGAGCAGTACTTC
>TRBJ2-5|-|TRBV7-9|-
CASSRETPFQETQYF
TGTGCCAGCAGCCGCGAGACTCCATTCCAAGAGACCCAGTACTTC
>TRBJ1-1|once|TRBV7-9|-
CASSLAGAPNTEAFF
TGTGCCAGCAGCTTAGCGGGGGCCCCGAACACTGAAGCTTTCTTT
>TRBJ2-5|-|TRBV7-2|TRBD2
CASSLRPSLAGGINTQYF
TGTGCCAGCAGCTTACGTCCCTCACTAGCGGGGGGGATTAATACCCAGTACTTC
>TRBJ2-3|-|TRBV2|TRBD2
CASSEAQPLAVTDTQYF
TGTGCCAGCAGTGAAGCCCAACCGCTAGCGGTCACAGATACGCAGTATTTT
>TRBJ2-3|-|TRBV11-2|-
CASSQAGSITDTQYF
TGTGCCAGCAGCCAAGCCGGGAGTATCACAGATACGCAGTATTTT
>TRBJ1-2|-|TRBV27|-
CASTGMGGKPGYGYTF
TGTGCCAGCACCGGAATGGGCGGGAAGCCGGGCTATGGCTACACCTTC
>TRBJ1-2|-|TRBV19|-
CASSTATFYGYTF
TGTGCCAGTAGTACCGCCACCTTCTATGGCTACACCTTC
>TRBJ1-3|-|TRBV7-2|TRBD1
CASSSNRGYTIYF
TGTGCCAGCAGCTCGAACAGGGGGTACACCATATATTTT
>TRBJ1-6|-|TRBV7-9|-
CASSLDLVFNSPLHF
TGTGCCAGCAGCTTAGATTTGGTGTTTAATTCACCCCTCCACTTT
>TRBJ1-1|-|TRBV28|-
CASSIPDISNTEAFF
TGTGCCAGCAGTATACCGGACATTTCGAACACTGAAGCTTTCTTT
>TRBJ1-3|-|TRBV4-3|TRBD1
CASSQDWDSGNTIYF
TGCGCCAGCAGCCAGGACTGGGACAGCGGAAACACCATATATTTT
>TRBJ2-5|-|TRBV7-8|-
CASSSRGGPGETQYF
TGTGCCAGCAGCTCAAGGGGGGGGCCGGGAGAGACCCAGTACTTC